The text below deals with one TCR beta chain. Sequencing used immunoSEQ multiplex PCR; TCRdb keeps in-frame clones, though not all of them. The table shows 650,000 to 950,000 clones, with approximately 85% occurring only once. This entry comes from a study of shared T cell receptors in the human thymus. The CDR3 is 16 amino acids. CDR1 is LNHNV, CDR2 YYDKDF, per germline (reference sequence). Deletions cut 5 bases from V and 2 bases from J, with 19 bases between. These data were also reused for a study on human thymus T cells. This second study notes: From resections taken during corrective heart surgery, the thymus tissue was obtained. Seemingly biased V and J gene usage marked thymic and blood repertoires. Related research examined unrelated individuals and reported that their thymic repertoires overlapped highly.

This clonotype was sampled from a girl under three years old with a congenital heart defect. Sample: thymocytes. This chain joins TRBV15 and TRBJ2-7, with D possibly being TRBD2 (6 bases). In nucleotides, the CDR3 is TGTGCCACCAGCTCCGGGTGGGCTAGCGCGACCTACGAGCAGTACTTC. This codes for CATSSGWASATYEQYF.